The text below deals with one T cell receptor (beta chain). This record comes from a study of blood T cell repertoires in COVID-19. Overall study context: There were acute and convalescent COVID-19 samples, and they came from the United States, Italy and Spain. Nucleic acid was either cDNA or gDNA, and it came from T cells, B-cell-depleted T cells, or PBMCs.

Germline lookup yields CDR1 MDHEN and CDR2 SYDVKM. The germline V and J ends were trimmed by 5 bases and 9 bases, with 14 bases remaining between them. The CDR3 length is 14 residues. Methods used by the authors: Researchers report that nucleated cell counts were estimated from reference gene primer amplification. Here immunoSEQ multiplex PCR was the method, and the copy in TCRdb shows in-frame clones only, minus some. V, J and clone size were drawn from that table, and D and trimming were deduced from the DNA. The sample includes some 29,000 clones, roughly 79% seen only once; the top ten take nearly 40%.

The sample consisted of peripheral blood. This TCR came from a man aged 65 to 85 with acute or convalescent COVID-19. The rearrangement joins TRBV28 to TRBJ1-6; D is uncertain. CDR3: CASSQTLTASPLHF. The CDR3 nucleotides are TGTGCCAGCAGTCAAACCTTAACAGCTTCACCCCTCCACTTT.